This TCR beta chain was sequenced during a study of cytomegalovirus exposure and HLA in healthy donors. Whole-study findings and limits: Some 150 TCR beta chains were listed as cytomegalovirus-associated. Beyond CMV serostatus, there was no information to go on about immune exposure.

J lost 4 bases, V lost 1 base, and 1 base had no gene match. The CDR3 loop spans 13 amino acids. Germline V lookup: CDR1 SGHTA, CDR2 FQGNSA. Participants comprised healthy donors of bone marrow. On this clone: As yet, its antigen is unknown.

The PCR was carried out with 60 Vbeta primers and 13 Jbeta primers. Here immunoSEQ multiplex PCR was the method, and the copy in TCRdb shows in-frame clones only, minus some. Of about 91,000 clones listed, about 68% are singletons. V gene TRBV7-2 combines with J gene TRBJ2-7, with 7 bases fitting TRBD1. The sequencing input was PBMCs. The source of this sequence is a human donor in good health. The CDR3 reads CASSLDRGYEQYF. In DNA form, the CDR3 reads TGTGCCAGCAGCTTAGACAGGGGTTACGAGCAGTACTTC. The complete variable domain, with remaining parts taken from reference TRBV7-2 and TRBJ2-7, reads GAGVSQSPSNKVTEKGKDVELRCDPISGHTALYWYRQSLGQGLEFLIYFQGNSAPDKSGLPSDRFSAERTGGSVSTLTIQRTQQEDSAVYLCASSLDRGYEQYFGPGTRLTVT.